This is a list of T cell receptor beta chains from one sample in a study of cytomegalovirus exposure and HLA in healthy donors. The table came from immunoSEQ multiplex PCR; TCRdb's copy has only in-frame clones and leaves some out. Of about 98,000 clones detected, more than 60% appear once; the ten largest clones hold 2% to 2.5%. The sequenced sample was PBMCs. Receptors were obtained from a man aged 50 to 60 in good health and CMV-seronegative. Each CDR3 is given with its conserved first and last residue. The D gene is left open where the match is weak. Rows give clone size only sometimes, using once, few, many, or a class for an expanded clone.

>TRBJ1-1|TRBV7-2|14|TRBD1|few
CASSADRGYTEAFF
TGTGCCAGCAGCGCAGACAGGGGATACACTGAAGCTTTCTTT
>TRBJ2-5|TRBV7-9|14|.|few
CASSLPGLGETQYF
TGTGCCAGCAGCTTACCAGGTCTCGGCGAGACCCAGTACTTC
>TRBJ2-5|TRBV2|13|.|.
CASSVEDQETQYF
TGTGCCAGCAGTGTAGAGGACCAAGAGACCCAGTACTTC
>TRBJ2-7|TRBV6-1|15|TRBD1|.
CASSSWTGSSYEQYF
TGTGCCAGCAGTTCTTGGACAGGGAGCTCCTACGAGCAGTACTTC
>TRBJ2-2|TRBV10-2|16|TRBD2|.
CASSEAGGRDTGELFF
TGCGCCAGCAGTGAGGCGGGCGGGAGGGACACCGGGGAGCTGTTTTTT
>TRBJ2-3|TRBV2|12|.|.
CATSYSTDTQYF
TGTGCCACCTCTTATAGCACAGATACGCAGTATTTT
>TRBJ2-1|TRBV2|16|TRBD2|.
CASSAGLPEFYNEQFF
TGTGCCAGCAGTGCGGGACTACCCGAATTCTACAATGAGCAGTTCTTC
>TRBJ2-3|TRBV2|16|.|.
CASSEALGSGSDTQYF
TGTGCCAGCAGTGAAGCGCTTGGTAGCGGTTCAGATACGCAGTATTTT
>TRBJ2-3|TRBV5-1|15|TRBD2|few
CASRLAGVQTDTQYF
TGCGCCAGCAGATTAGCGGGGGTGCAGACAGATACGCAGTATTTT
>TRBJ2-1|TRBV28|14|TRBD2|.
CASHGGSIYNEQFF
TGTGCCAGCCACGGCGGGAGTATCTACAATGAGCAGTTCTTC
>TRBJ1-1|TRBV19|16|.|.
CASSINWGRGNTEAFF
TGTGCCAGTAGTATAAATTGGGGGAGGGGGAACACTGAAGCTTTCTTT
>TRBJ2-7|TRBV5-1|16|TRBD1|.
CASSLDMDRGLYEQYF
TGCGCCAGCAGCTTAGATATGGACAGGGGGCTCTACGAGCAGTACTTC
>TRBJ1-5|TRBV19|15|.|few
CASSIRYGSNQPQHF
TGTGCCAGTAGTATTCGTTACGGTAGCAATCAGCCCCAGCATTTT
>TRBJ2-5|TRBV10-3|19|TRBD1|.
CAISDPGQGSALPQETQYF
TGTGCCATCAGTGATCCGGGACAGGGTTCTGCCCTGCCCCAAGAGACCCAGTACTTC
>TRBJ1-1|TRBV5-1|16|TRBD1|.
CASSPGVRGSNTEAFF
TGCGCCAGCAGCCCGGGTGTCAGGGGGTCGAACACTGAAGCTTTCTTT
>TRBJ2-7|TRBV6-5|16|TRBD1|.
CASSYSGTAHRGEQYF
TGTGCCAGCAGTTACTCGGGGACAGCCCACCGTGGGGAGCAGTACTTC
>TRBJ1-1|TRBV5-4|15|.|.
CASSLAGGQNTEAFF
TGTGCCAGCAGCTTGGCCGGGGGGCAGAACACTGAAGCTTTCTTT
>TRBJ2-3|TRBV7-2|13|TRBD2|.
CASSLAGGGAPNF
TGTGCCAGCAGCTTAGCGGGCGGGGGGGCCCCGAATTTT
>TRBJ1-5|TRBV10-3|16|.|.
CAISERSGASNQPQHF
TGTGCCATCAGTGAAAGATCAGGGGCTAGCAATCAGCCCCAGCATTTT
>TRBJ1-2|TRBV5-8|15|.|few
CASSLSNRLRGGYTF
TGTGCCAGCAGCTTGTCTAACAGACTACGGGGTGGCTACACCTTC
>TRBJ2-1|TRBV7-9|17|.|.
CASSPRRGSPSYNEQFF
TGTGCCAGCAGCCCCCGTCGCGGGTCTCCGTCCTACAATGAGCAGTTCTTC
>TRBJ1-2|TRBV2|11|.|.
CASRGGVGYTF
TGTGCCAGCCGCGGAGGAGTCGGCTACACCTTC
>TRBJ2-7|TRBV4-1|13|TRBD1|.
CASSHRQGYEQYF
TGCGCCAGCAGCCACCGACAGGGTTACGAGCAGTACTTC
>TRBJ1-5|TRBV15|14|.|.
CATSRLGLEQPQHF
TGTGCCACCAGCAGGTTGGGGCTGGAGCAGCCCCAGCATTTT
>TRBJ1-1|TRBV19|16|TRBD1|.
CASSIDRQGANTEAFF
TGTGCCAGTAGTATAGATCGACAGGGGGCAAACACTGAAGCTTTCTTT
>TRBJ1-5|TRBV6-1|13|.|.
CASRARDNQPQHF
TGTGCCAGTCGGGCCAGGGACAATCAGCCCCAGCATTTT
>TRBJ1-5|TRBV23-1|13|.|.
CASIRRANQPQHF
TGCGCCAGCATTCGGAGGGCCAATCAGCCCCAGCATTTT
>TRBJ1-6|TRBV18|16|TRBD1|once
CASSPQGATGNSPLHF
TGTGCCAGCTCACCACAGGGGGCGACAGGGAATTCACCCCTCCACTTT
>TRBJ1-2|TRBV19|15|.|.
CASSVDSQTRYGYTF
TGTGCCAGTAGTGTGGACAGCCAAACACGATATGGCTACACCTTC
>TRBJ2-1|TRBV14|14|TRBD2|.
CASSQDLLASEQFF
TGTGCCAGCAGCCAGGACCTACTAGCGTCTGAGCAGTTCTTC
>TRBJ2-7|TRBV5-1|14|TRBD2|.
CASGRAGASYEQYF
TGCGCCAGCGGAAGAGCGGGAGCCTCCTACGAGCAGTACTTC
>TRBJ2-1|TRBV5-5|17|.|few
CASSPYGRQSSYNEQFF
TGTGCCAGCAGCCCCTACGGGAGACAAAGCTCCTACAATGAGCAGTTCTTC
>TRBJ2-5|TRBV27|15|TRBD2|few
CASRESGGPQETQYF
TGTGCCAGCAGAGAAAGCGGGGGGCCCCAAGAGACCCAGTACTTC